Following are 13 T cell receptor beta chains from one sample sequenced in a study of CD8+ T cells in alopecia areata. Following extraction, RNA underwent reverse transcription to cDNA, which served as the sequencing template. TCRdb's copy holds only in-frame clones and misses some; the assay was immunoSEQ multiplex PCR. The specimen has roughly 260,000 clones, none found just once. Cells that came from pooled cutaneous lymph nodes were sorted using CD4, CD8alpha, NKG2D, NKG2ACE and other markers. Specimen: CD4+ T cells sorted from a lymph node. These receptors were obtained from a C3H/HeJ mouse with alopecia areata. Strain haplotype at MHC: H2-k.

This clone was observed a handful of times. These gene names are mouse names. With the read ending 4 residues before the CDR3 end, the germline J gene is used to fill in that end. Other DNA sequences in this specimen translate into the identical CDR3. The chain carries TRBV19 and TRBJ2-7; D may be TRBD2 (7 bases). V was shortened by 2 bases and J by 0 bases, with 9 bases between the two germline ends. Germline V gene lookup returns CDR1 FNHDT and CDR2 SITEND (reference sequence). The CDR3 runs 14 residues. The DNA read from the CDR3 is TGTGCCAGCAGTATGGGGGGCAGCTCCTAT. It codes for CASSMGGSSY. The entire CDR3 protein reads CASSMGGSSYEQYF. The full variable domain, completed using reference TRBV19 and TRBJ2-7, is GGIITQTPKFLIGQEGQKLTLKCQQNFNHDTMYWYRQDSGKGLRLIYYSITENDLQKGDLSEGYDASREKKSSFSLTVTSAQKNEMAVFLCASSMGGSSYEQYFGPGTRLTVL.

In its sample, this clone was seen a few times. Genes and germline are mouse. The missing CDR3 end, 4 residues past where the read stops, is filled in from the germline J gene. The rearrangement uses TRBV1 and TRBJ1-1; tentative D call: TRBD1 (6 bases). V lost 9 bases, J lost 4 bases, and 9 bases lay in between. Germline loops: CDR1 NSQYPW, CDR2 LRSPGD (reference sequence). The CDR3 consists of 11 residues. The CDR3 bases that were read are TGCACCTGTCAGGGGTCCACA. It codes for CTCQGST. The entire CDR3 sequence reads CTCQGSTEVFF.

This clone was counted between two and nine times. Gene names are the mouse ones. The CDR3 end is not reached by the read, which stops 4 residues before it; the germline J gene fills it in. This chain uses TRBV4 with TRBJ2-7; 7 nucleotides match TRBD2. The V and J ends lost 5 bases and 3 bases, in that order; junction bases with no gene match: 4. The CDR3 covers 13 residues. Per germline, CDR1 LGHDT and CDR2 YNNKQL (reference sequence). The sequenced CDR3 bases are TGTGCCAGCAGCAACTGGGGTATCTAT. It specifies CASSNWGIY. In full, the CDR3 is CASSNWGIYEQYF.

This clone occurred a few times. The gene names here belong to mouse. The CDR3 is cut off 3 residues early in the read; its end comes from the germline J gene. The chain carries TRBV13-3 and TRBJ1-6; TRBD1 agrees at 7 bases. TRBJ1-6 is classed as an ORF, of uncertain function. The CDR3 has 15 residues. Germline V gene data show CDR1 as NNHDY and CDR2 as SYVADS. The ends lost 2 bases at V and 5 bases at J; junction bases unmatched: 4. CDR3 bases read: TGTGCCAGCAGTGAAGGGACAGTAAATAATTCGCCC. This gives the protein CASSEGTVNNSP. The complete CDR3 reads CASSEGTVNNSPLYF.

This clone was detected a few times. Any gene name here is a mouse gene name. The CDR3 end lies 4 residues beyond the end of the read and is filled in from the germline J gene. This same CDR3 is encoded by further DNA sequences in the sample. The chain uses TRBV1 and TRBJ2-7, with D perhaps assigned TRBD1 or TRBD2 (5 bases each). CDR1 NSQYPW and CDR2 LRSPGD come from the germline V gene (reference sequence). The CDR3 loop spans 14 amino acids. The V end lost 1 base, the J end lost 0 bases, and 7 bases lay between the germline ends. The CDR3 DNA, read in part, is TGCACCTGCAGTGCAGGGGGCCTCTCCTAT. Translating it yields CTCSAGGLSY. The entire CDR3 reads CTCSAGGLSYEQYF.

This clone was seen a few times. Here the gene names and germline are mouse. Read sequence stops 4 residues before the CDR3 end, and the germline J gene provides the missing end. J is TRBJ1-2 and V is TRBV19; the D gene is possibly TRBD1 (6 bases). The CDR3 contains 14 residues. V was clipped by 5 bases and J by 0 bases, with 11 bases between them. Germline loops: CDR1 FNHDT, CDR2 SITEND (reference sequence). The DNA read from the CDR3 is TGTGCCAGCAGAGGGACAAAAGCAAACTCC. Amino acids: CASRGTKANS. The whole CDR3 protein is CASRGTKANSDYTF.

About this clone: Genes and germline are mouse. The CDR3 end is not reached by the read, which stops 4 residues before it; the germline J gene fills it in. Distinct nucleotide sequences in the sample also encode this CDR3. V is TRBV31 and J is TRBJ1-2, with no clear D. Germline CDR1 and CDR2: GKSSPN and SITVG. The CDR3 runs to 12 residues. V was pared by 3 bases and J by 0 bases, with 5 bases between. The covered CDR3 bases are TGTGCCTGGAGACAAGCAAACTCC. Translated: CAWRQANS. The CDR3 as a whole reads CAWRQANSDYTF.

Comment on this clone: Gene names and germline refer to mouse. With the read ending 4 residues before the CDR3 end, the germline J gene is used to fill in that end. This chain uses TRBV24 with TRBJ2-3, with 14 bases identical to TRBD2. CDR3 length: 17 residues. Germline CDR1 and CDR2: KGHTA and FRNEEI. The J segment lost 3 bases and the V segment lost 6 bases, leaving 8 bases of the junction unmatched. Incomplete CDR3 DNA: TGTGCCAGCAGCCTTCGTGGGACTGGGGGGGCGGCAGAA. It translates to CASSLRGTGGAAE. In full, the CDR3 reads CASSLRGTGGAAETLYF.

Notes on this clone: Germline and genes: mouse. Read sequence stops 4 residues before the CDR3 end, and the germline J gene provides the missing end. V and J are TRBV5 and TRBJ2-7; 11 bases are shared with TRBD2. Losses at the gene ends were 4 bases for V and 1 base for J; bases not matched to a gene: 6. CDR1 LGHNA and CDR2 YNLKQL come from the germline V gene (reference sequence). The CDR3 runs 16 residues. Incomplete CDR3 DNA: TGTGCCAGCAGCCCTCTCGGACTGGGGGGTTCCTAT. Translation: CASSPLGLGGSY. The whole CDR3 protein is CASSPLGLGGSYEQYF.

About this clone itself: These gene names are mouse names. The read halts 4 residues ahead of the CDR3 end, with the missing end drawn from the germline J gene. The chain employs TRBV13-3 and TRBJ1-1, with no clear D. Germline-derived CDR1 and CDR2 are NNHDY and SYVADS. The V gene lost 0 bases and the J gene lost 1 base, with 7 bases spanning the gap. The length of the CDR3 is 14 residues. CDR3 DNA (partial): TGTGCCAGCAGTGATGGGCCAGGGAACACA. Amino acids: CASSDGPGNT. Given in full, the CDR3 is CASSDGPGNTEVFF.

Concerning this clone itself: Here the gene names and germline are mouse. The observed sequence ends 4 residues before the CDR3 terminus, with the missing tail filled in from the germline J gene. The sample contains more than one DNA sequence encoding this CDR3. The rearrangement joins TRBV1 to TRBJ2-5, with 9 bases matching TRBD2. The germline V gene encodes CDR1 NSQYPW and CDR2 LRSPGD (reference sequence). The CDR3 covers 14 residues. The CDR3 region is CTCSADLGGDTQYF. The covered CDR3 bases are TGCACCTGCAGTGCAGATCTGGGGGGGGAC.

With respect to this clone: Genes and germline are mouse. Distinct nucleotide sequences in the sample also encode this CDR3. The CDR3 spells CASSTGQGYNSPLYF. CDR3 DNA, as far as it was read: TGTGCCAGCAGTACCGGACAGGGGTATAATTCGCCC. The chain joins TRBV19 to TRBJ1-6; 9 bases are a match to TRBD1. The read is 3 residues too short to cover the CDR3 end, so that end is filled in from the germline J gene. TRBJ1-6 belongs to the ORF category, with a function that is uncertain. The CDR3 has 15 residues. Germline V gene data show CDR1 as FNHDT and CDR2 as SITEND (reference sequence). Trimming removed 3 bases from V and 4 bases from J; junction bases left unmatched: 2.

This clone has only a few counts. Mouse gene names apply. The CDR3 end is not reached by the read, which stops 4 residues before it; the germline J gene fills it in. This specimen includes other DNA sequences encoding the same CDR3. J is TRBJ2-5 and V is TRBV1; 12 bases line up with TRBD2. The germline V gene encodes CDR1 NSQYPW and CDR2 LRSPGD (reference sequence). Trimming cost V 3 bases and J 3 bases; bases outside gene matches: 1. This CDR3 is built from 15 residues. CDR3 sequence reads: CTCSAGLGGQDTQYF. The part of the CDR3 DNA that was read is TGCACCTGCAGTGCCGGACTGGGGGGGCAAGAC. Filled out from reference TRBV1 and TRBJ2-5, the complete variable domain reads VTLLEQNPRWRLVPRGQAVNLRCILKNSQYPWMSWYQQDLQKQLQWLFTLRSPGDKEVKSLPGADYLATRVTDTELRLQVANMSQGRTLYCTCSAGLGGQDTQYFGPGTRLLVL.